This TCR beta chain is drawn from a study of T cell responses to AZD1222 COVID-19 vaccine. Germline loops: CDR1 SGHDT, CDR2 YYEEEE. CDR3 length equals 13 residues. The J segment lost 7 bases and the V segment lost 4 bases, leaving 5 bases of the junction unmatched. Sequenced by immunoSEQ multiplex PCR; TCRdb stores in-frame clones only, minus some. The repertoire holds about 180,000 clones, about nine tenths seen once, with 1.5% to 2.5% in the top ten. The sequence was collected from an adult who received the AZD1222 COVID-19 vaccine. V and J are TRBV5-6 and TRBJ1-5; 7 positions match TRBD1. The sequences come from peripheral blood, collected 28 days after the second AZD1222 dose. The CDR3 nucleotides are TGTGCCAGCAGCCGACAGGGTGACCAGCCCCAGCATTTT. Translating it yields CASSRQGDQPQHF.